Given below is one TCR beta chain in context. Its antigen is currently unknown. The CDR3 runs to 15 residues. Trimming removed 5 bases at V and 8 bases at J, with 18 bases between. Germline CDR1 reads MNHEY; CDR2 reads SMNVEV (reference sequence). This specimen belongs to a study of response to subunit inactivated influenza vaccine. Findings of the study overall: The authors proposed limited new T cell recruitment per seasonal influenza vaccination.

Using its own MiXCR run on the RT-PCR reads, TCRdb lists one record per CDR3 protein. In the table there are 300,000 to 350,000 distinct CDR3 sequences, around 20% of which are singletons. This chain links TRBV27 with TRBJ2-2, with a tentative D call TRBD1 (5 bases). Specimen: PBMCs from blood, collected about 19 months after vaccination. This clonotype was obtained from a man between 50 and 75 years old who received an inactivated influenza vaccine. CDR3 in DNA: TGTGCCAGCAGTCAAATATTCCAGGGAAGGGGGGAGCTGTTTTTT. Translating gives CASSQIFQGRGELFF.